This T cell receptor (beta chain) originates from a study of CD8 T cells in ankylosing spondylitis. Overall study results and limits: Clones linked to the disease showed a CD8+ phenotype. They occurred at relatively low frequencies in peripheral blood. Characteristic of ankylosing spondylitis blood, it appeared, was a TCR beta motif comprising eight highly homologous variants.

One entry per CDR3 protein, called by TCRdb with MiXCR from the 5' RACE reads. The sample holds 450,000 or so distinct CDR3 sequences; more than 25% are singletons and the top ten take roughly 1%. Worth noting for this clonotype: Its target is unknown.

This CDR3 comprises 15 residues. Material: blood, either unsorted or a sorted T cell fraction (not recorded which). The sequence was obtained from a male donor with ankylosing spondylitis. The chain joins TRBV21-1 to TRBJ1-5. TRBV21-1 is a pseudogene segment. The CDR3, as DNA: TGTGCCAGCAGCAAAGCTTCAGGAGGGACTCAGCCCCAGCATTTT. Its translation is CASSKASGGTQPQHF.